This T cell receptor beta chain was observed in a study of response to subunit inactivated influenza vaccine. Findings and caveats of the study: T cells newly recruited by each seasonal influenza vaccination are few, the authors suggested.

One entry per CDR3 protein results from TCRdb running MiXCR on the RT-PCR reads. The table has 630,000 or so distinct CDR3 sequences, around 16% seen once. Trimming left V 3 bases short and J 4 bases short, with 12 bases between. The CDR3 is 13 residues long. Germline CDR1 reads DFQATT; CDR2 reads SNEGSKA (reference sequence). This clonotype has more than one count but fewer than ten. Antigen specificity is unknown. The V gene is TRBV20-1, the J gene TRBJ1-2, with no clear D. The TCR comes from a man aged 45-60 years who received an inactivated influenza vaccine. The sequences come from PBMCs from blood, collected 11 to 12 days after vaccination. The CDR3 region has the DNA TGCAGTGCTAGCTTCCACGGCAGCTATGGCTACACCTTC. It encodes CSASFHGSYGYTF.